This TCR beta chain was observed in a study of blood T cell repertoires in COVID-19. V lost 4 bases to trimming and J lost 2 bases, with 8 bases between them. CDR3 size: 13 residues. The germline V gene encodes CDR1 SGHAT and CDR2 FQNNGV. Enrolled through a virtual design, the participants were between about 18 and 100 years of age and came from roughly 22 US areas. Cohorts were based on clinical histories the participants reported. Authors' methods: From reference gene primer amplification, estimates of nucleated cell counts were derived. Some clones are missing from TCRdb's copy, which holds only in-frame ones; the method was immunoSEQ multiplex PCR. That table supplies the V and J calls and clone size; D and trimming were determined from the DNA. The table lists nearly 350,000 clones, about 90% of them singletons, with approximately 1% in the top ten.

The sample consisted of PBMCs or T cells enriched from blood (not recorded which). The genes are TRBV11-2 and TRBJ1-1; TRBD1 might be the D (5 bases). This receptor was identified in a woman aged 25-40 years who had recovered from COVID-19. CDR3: CASSSTVNTEAFF. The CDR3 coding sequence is TGTGCCAGCAGCTCGACAGTCAACACTGAAGCTTTCTTT.